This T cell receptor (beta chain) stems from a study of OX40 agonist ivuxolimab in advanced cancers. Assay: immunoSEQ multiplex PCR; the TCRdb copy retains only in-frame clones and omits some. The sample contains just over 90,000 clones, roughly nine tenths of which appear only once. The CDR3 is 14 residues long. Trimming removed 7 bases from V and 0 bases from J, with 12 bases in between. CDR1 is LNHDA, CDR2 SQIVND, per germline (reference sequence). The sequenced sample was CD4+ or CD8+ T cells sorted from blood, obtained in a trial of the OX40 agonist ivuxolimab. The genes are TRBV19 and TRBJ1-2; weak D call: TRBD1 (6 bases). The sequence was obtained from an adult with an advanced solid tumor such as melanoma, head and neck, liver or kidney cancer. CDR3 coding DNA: TGTGCCAGTAATCCAGGGGTTTCTAACTATGGCTACACCTTC. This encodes CASNPGVSNYGYTF.